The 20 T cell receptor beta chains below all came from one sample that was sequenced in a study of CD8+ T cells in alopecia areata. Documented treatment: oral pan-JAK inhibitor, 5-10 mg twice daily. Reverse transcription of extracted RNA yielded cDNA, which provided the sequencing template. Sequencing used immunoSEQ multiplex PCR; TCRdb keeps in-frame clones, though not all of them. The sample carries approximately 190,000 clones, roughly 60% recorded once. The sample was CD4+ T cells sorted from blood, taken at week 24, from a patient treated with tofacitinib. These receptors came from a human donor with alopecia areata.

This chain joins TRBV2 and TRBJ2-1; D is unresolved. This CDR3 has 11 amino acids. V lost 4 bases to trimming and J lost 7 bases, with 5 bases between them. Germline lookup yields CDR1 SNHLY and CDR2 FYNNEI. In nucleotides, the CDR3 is TGTGCCAGCAGTGTAAGGAATGAGCAGTTCTTC. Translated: CASSVRNEQFF.

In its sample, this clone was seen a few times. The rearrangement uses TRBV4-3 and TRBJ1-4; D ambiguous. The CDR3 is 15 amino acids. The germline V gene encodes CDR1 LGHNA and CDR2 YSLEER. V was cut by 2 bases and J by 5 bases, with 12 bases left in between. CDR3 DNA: TGCGCCAGCAGCCAACGGGGTACGAGGAATGAAAAACTGTTTTTT. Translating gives CASSQRGTRNEKLFF.

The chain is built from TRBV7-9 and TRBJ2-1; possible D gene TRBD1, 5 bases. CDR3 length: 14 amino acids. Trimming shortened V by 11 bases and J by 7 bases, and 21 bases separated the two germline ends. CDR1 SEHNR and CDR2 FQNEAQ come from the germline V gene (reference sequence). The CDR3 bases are TGTGCCGGGGCGTTTCCCCACCCGCGGAATGAGCAGTTCTTC. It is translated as CAGAFPHPRNEQFF.

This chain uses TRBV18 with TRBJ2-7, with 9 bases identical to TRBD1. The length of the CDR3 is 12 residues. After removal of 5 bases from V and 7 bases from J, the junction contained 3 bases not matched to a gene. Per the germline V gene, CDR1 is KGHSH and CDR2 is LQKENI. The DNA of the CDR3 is TGTGCCAGCTCAAGGGACAGGGAGGAGCAGTACTTC. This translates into CASSRDREEQYF.

Here the CDR3 DNA reads TGTGCCACCAGCAGAGTGGGTTCGGGGGCTAGGGAGACCCAGTACTTC. Residues: CATSRVGSGARETQYF. The V gene is TRBV15, the J gene TRBJ2-5; D tentatively reads TRBD1 or TRBD2 (6 bases each). Trimming shortened V by 1 base and J by 5 bases, and 17 bases separated the two germline ends. The CDR3 runs to 16 residues. Germline V gene sequence: CDR1 LNHNV, CDR2 YYDKDF (reference sequence).

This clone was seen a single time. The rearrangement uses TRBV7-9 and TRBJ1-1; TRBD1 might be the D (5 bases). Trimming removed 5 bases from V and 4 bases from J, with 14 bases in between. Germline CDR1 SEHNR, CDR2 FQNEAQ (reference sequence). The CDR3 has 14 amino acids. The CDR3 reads CASSQQGDGTEAFF. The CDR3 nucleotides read TGTGCCAGCAGCCAACAAGGGGACGGCACTGAAGCTTTCTTT.

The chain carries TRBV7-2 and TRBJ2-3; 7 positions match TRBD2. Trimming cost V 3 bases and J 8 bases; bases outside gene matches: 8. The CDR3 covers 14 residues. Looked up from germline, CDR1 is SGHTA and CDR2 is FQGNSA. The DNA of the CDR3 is TGTGCCAGCAGCTTTTTTCGGGAGGAGGGTACGCAGTATTTT. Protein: CASSFFREEGTQYF.

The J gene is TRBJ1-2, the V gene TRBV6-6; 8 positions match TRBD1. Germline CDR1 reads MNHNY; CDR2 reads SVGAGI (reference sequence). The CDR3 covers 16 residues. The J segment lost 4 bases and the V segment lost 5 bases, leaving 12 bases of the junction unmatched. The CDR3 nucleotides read TGTGCCAGCAGTACAACCACAGGGGGGTCCCCCTATGGCTACACCTTC. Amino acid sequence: CASSTTTGGSPYGYTF.

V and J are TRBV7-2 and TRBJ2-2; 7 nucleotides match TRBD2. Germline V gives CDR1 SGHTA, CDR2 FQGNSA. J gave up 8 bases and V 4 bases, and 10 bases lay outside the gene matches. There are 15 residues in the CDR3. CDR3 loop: CASSSAGASLGELFF. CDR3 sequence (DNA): TGTGCCAGCAGCTCGGCGGGAGCGAGTTTGGGGGAGCTGTTTTTT.

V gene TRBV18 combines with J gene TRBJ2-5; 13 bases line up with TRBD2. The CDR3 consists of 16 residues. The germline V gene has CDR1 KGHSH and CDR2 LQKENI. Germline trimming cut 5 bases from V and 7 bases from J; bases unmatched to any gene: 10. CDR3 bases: TGTGCCAGCTCAAGGAGACTAGCGGGAGGAAATGGGACCCAGTACTTC. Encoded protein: CASSRRLAGGNGTQYF.

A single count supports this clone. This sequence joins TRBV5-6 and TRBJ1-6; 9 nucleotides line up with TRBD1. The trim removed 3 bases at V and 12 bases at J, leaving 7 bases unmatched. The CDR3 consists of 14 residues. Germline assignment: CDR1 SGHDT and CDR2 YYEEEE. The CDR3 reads CASSSLDRGLPLHF. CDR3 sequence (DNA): TGTGCCAGCAGCTCCCTGGACAGGGGATTACCCCTCCACTTT.

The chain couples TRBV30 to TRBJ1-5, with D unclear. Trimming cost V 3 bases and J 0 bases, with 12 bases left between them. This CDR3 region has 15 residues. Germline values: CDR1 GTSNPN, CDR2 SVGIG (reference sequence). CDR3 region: CAWRPNPVSNQPQHF. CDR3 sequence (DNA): TGTGCCTGGAGGCCCAATCCCGTTAGCAATCAGCCCCAGCATTTT.

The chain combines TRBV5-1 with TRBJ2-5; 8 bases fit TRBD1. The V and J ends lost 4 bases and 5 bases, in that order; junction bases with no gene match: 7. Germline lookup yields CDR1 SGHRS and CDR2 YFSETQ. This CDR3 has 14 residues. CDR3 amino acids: CASSRPQGAETQYF. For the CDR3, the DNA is TGCGCCAGCAGCCGGCCCCAGGGGGCGGAGACCCAGTACTTC.

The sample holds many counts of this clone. CDR3 in amino acids: CASNRGPETQYF. The CDR3 DNA reads TGTGCCAGCAACAGGGGGCCGGAGACCCAGTACTTC. The rearrangement joins TRBV2 to TRBJ2-5, with TRBD1 identical over 9 bases. Losses at the gene ends were 7 bases for V and 5 bases for J; bases not matched to a gene: 2. This CDR3 spans 12 amino acids. The germline V gene encodes CDR1 SNHLY and CDR2 FYNNEI.

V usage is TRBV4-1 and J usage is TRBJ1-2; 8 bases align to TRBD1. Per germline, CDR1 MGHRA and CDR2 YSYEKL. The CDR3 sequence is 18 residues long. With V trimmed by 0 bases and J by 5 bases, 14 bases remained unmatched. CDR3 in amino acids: CASSQEWTTGDLEYGYTF. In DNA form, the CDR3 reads TGCGCCAGCAGCCAAGAATGGACGACAGGGGACTTGGAGTATGGCTACACCTTC.

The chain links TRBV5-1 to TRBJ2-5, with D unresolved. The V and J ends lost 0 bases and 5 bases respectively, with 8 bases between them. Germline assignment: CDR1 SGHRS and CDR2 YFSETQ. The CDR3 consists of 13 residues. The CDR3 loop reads CASSLDSAETQYF. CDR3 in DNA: TGCGCCAGCAGCTTGGACAGCGCGGAGACCCAGTACTTC.

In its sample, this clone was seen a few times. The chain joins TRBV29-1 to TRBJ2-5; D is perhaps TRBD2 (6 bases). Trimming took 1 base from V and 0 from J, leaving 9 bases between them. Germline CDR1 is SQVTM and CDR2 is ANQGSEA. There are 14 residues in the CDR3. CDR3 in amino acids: CSVEASENQETQYF. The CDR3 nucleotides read TGCAGCGTTGAAGCTAGCGAGAACCAAGAGACCCAGTACTTC.

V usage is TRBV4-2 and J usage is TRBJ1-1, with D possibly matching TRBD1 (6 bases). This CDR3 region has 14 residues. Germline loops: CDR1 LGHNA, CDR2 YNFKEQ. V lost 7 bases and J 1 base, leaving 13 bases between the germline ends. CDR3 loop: CASNPGHRNTEAFF. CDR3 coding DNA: TGTGCCAGCAACCCGGGACATAGGAACACTGAAGCTTTCTTT.

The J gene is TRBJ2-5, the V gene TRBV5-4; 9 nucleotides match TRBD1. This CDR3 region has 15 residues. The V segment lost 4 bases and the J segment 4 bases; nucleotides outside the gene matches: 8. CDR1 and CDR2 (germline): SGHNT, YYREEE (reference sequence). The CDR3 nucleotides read TGTGCCAGCAGCCAGAACCGGGACAGGGCAGAGACCCAGTACTTC. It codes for CASSQNRDRAETQYF.

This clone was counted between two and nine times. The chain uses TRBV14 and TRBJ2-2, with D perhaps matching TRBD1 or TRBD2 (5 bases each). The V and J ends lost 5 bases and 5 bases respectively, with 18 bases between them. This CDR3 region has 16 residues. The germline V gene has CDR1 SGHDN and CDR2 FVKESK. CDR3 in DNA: TGTGCCAGCAGCAAGAGCAGGGCGAGGGGAACCGGGGAGCTGTTTTTT. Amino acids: CASSKSRARGTGELFF.